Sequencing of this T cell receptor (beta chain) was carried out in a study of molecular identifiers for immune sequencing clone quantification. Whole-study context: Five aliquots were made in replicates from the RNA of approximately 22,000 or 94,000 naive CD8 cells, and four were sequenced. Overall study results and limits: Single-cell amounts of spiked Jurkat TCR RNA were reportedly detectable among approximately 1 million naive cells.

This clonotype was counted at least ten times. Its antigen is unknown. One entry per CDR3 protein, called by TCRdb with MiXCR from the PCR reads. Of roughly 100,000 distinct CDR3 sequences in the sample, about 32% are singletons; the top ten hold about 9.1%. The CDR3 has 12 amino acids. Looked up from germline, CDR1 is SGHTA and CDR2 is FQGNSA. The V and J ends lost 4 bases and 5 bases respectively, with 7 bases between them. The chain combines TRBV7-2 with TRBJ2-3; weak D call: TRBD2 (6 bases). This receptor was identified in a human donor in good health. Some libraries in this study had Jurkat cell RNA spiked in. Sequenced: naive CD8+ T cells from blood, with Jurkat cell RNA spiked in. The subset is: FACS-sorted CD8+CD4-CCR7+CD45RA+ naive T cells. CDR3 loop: CASSYGGDTQYF. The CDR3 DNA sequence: TGTGCCAGCAGCTACGGGGGAGATACGCAGTATTTT. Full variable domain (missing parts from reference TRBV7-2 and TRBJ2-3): GAGVSQSPSNKVTEKGKDVELRCDPISGHTALYWYRQSLGQGLEFLIYFQGNSAPDKSGLPSDRFSAERTGGSVSTLTIQRTQQEDSAVYLCASSYGGDTQYFGPGTRLTVL.